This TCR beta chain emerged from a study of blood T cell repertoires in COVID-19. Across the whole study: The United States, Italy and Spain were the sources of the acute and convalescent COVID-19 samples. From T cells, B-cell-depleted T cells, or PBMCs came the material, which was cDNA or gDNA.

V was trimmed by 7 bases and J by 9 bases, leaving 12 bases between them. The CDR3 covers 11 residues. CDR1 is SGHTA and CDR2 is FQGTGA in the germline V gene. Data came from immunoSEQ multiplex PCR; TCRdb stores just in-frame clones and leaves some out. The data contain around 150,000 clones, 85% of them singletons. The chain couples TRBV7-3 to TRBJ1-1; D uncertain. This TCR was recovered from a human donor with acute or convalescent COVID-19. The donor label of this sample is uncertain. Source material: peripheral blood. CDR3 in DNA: TGTGCCAGCACCCGAGGGAGTAAAGCTTTCTTT. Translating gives CASTRGSKAFF.